The 8 T cell receptor beta chains below were found in one sample sequenced in a study of CD8+ T cells in alopecia areata. The treatment here: oral pan-JAK inhibitor, 5-10 mg twice daily. Reverse transcribed after extraction, RNA yielded cDNA as the sequencing template. Only in-frame clones appear in the TCRdb table, and some are missing; sequencing was by immunoSEQ multiplex PCR. The sample carries about 260,000 clones, about 62% recorded once. Here the sequenced sample was CD4+ T cells sorted from blood, taken at week 52, from a patient treated with tofacitinib. Every receptor here comes from a human donor with alopecia areata.

Remarks on this clone: The same CDR3 is also encoded by other DNA sequences in this sample. The chain uses TRBV29-1 and TRBJ2-6; D remains ambiguous. Germline loops: CDR1 SQVTM, CDR2 ANQGSEA. CDR3 size: 15 residues. V dropped 2 bases and J dropped 0 bases, with 8 bases sitting between them. The chain's CDR3 is CSVEIGGSGANVLTF. DNA for the CDR3: TGCAGCGTTGAAATAGGTGGCTCTGGGGCCAACGTCCTGACTTTC.

Regarding this clone: This CDR3 is also generated by other DNA sequences in the sample. The rearrangement uses TRBV6-5 and TRBJ1-1; no reliable D call. The CDR3 extends over 13 amino acids. Per germline, CDR1 MNHEY and CDR2 SVGAGI. V was clipped by 2 bases and J by 1 base, with 5 bases between them. The CDR3 sequence is CASSYQRNTEAFF. CDR3 bases: TGTGCCAGCAGTTACCAAAGGAACACTGAAGCTTTCTTT.

This chain links TRBV4-1 with TRBJ1-5; the D gene is possibly TRBD1 (5 bases). CDR3 length: 15 residues. From germline, CDR1 is MGHRA and CDR2 YSYEKL. V dropped 4 bases and J dropped 13 bases, with 23 bases sitting between them. CDR3 residues: CASSLLQRGRRRQHF. The CDR3 nucleotides read TGCGCCAGCAGCCTTCTCCAGAGGGGCCGCAGGCGGCAGCATTTT.

There are many counts of this clone. This sample also contains other DNA sequences that code for the same CDR3. The rearrangement joins TRBV5-6 to TRBJ2-5; D call uncertain. There are 11 residues in the CDR3. Germline-derived CDR1 and CDR2 are SGHDT and YYEEEE. V gave up 1 base and J gave up 5 bases, with 3 bases separating them. The CDR3 DNA is TGTGCCAGCAGCTTGAGGGAGACCCAGTACTTC. Its translation: CASSLRETQYF.

This chain links TRBV7-9 with TRBJ2-3; D remains ambiguous. Trimming removed 2 bases at V and 3 bases at J, with 6 bases between. CDR3 size: 13 residues. CDR1 and CDR2 from the germline V gene are SEHNR and FQNEAQ (reference sequence). CDR3 bases: TGTGCCAGCAGCTTACATGCGACAGATACGCAGTATTTT. It translates to CASSLHATDTQYF. The whole variable domain, filled in from reference TRBV7-9 and TRBJ2-3, reads DTGVSQNPRHKITKRGQNVTFRCDPISEHNRLYWYRQTLGQGPEFLTYFQNEAQLEKSRLLSDRFSAERPKGSFSTLEIQRTEQGDSAMYLCASSLHATDTQYFGPGTRLTVL.

This chain joins TRBV29-1 and TRBJ2-5; 9 bases are shared with TRBD2. J lost 2 bases, V lost 8 bases, and 9 bases had no gene match. Looked up from germline, CDR1 is SQVTM and CDR2 is ANQGSEA. CDR3 size: 14 residues. CDR3 loop: CSLELAGRQETQYF. CDR3 nucleotides: TGCAGCCTCGAGCTAGCGGGGAGACAAGAGACCCAGTACTTC.

This clone was observed a few times. V is TRBV30 and J is TRBJ1-2; D is unclear. There are 13 residues in the CDR3. Germline CDR1 and CDR2: GTSNPN and SVGIG (reference sequence). Deletions cut 4 bases from V and 6 bases from J, with 15 bases between. The CDR3 bases are TGTGCCTGGAAGTTGAATGTGGGGAATGGCTACACCTTC. It codes for CAWKLNVGNGYTF.

The CDR3 spells CSAQGTGDQPQHF. DNA for the CDR3: TGCAGCGCCCAAGGGACAGGGGATCAGCCCCAGCATTTT. This chain links TRBV29-1 with TRBJ1-5; 10 positions agree with TRBD1. The length of the CDR3 is 13 residues. Germline V gene lookup returns CDR1 SQVTM and CDR2 ANQGSEA. V shed 7 bases, J shed 5 bases, and the junction held 5 bases outside the gene matches.